The TCR beta chain described here comes from a study of T cell clones after liver transplantation. Study information: In this trial, immunosuppression withdrawal was attempted within 2 years of liver transplant. Post-transplant blood was tracked for graft-donor-reactive T cell clones identified in a pre-transplant mixed lymphocyte reaction. As an antigen-independent comparator, third-party-reactive TCRbeta sequences came from pre-transplant mixed lymphocyte reactions.

The CDR3 is made up of 16 amino acids. Trimming took off 3 bases at V and 6 bases at J, with 20 bases between the two ends. Looked up from germline, CDR1 is MGHRA and CDR2 is YSYEKL. The method was immunoSEQ multiplex PCR; TCRdb's version includes in-frame clones alone and lacks a portion of them. The sample lists 51,000 or so clones, roughly nine tenths seen once, with roughly an eighth in the top ten. This clonotype originated in a human patient who received a liver transplant. The graft donor may have contributed some T cells. The sample was CD8+ T cells from blood, taken 12 months after liver transplant. The J gene is TRBJ1-1, the V gene TRBV4-1; possibly TRBD1 for D (6 bases). In nucleotides, the CDR3 is TGCGCCAGCAGCCATACACCTAACAGGGAAGCGGCTGAAGCTTTCTTT. This translates into CASSHTPNREAAEAFF.